This T cell receptor (beta chain) stems from a study of cytomegalovirus exposure and HLA in healthy donors. In the study overall: T cells numbering around 200 million yielded 90 million to 140 million unique TCR beta sequences in an earlier analysis.

PCR employed 60 Vbeta and 13 Jbeta primers. The data were produced by immunoSEQ multiplex PCR, yet TCRdb's version contains in-frame clones alone and is incomplete. Of 60,000 to 70,000 clones in the sample, approximately 75% were seen once. Germline V lookup: CDR1 SGHNT, CDR2 YYREEE (reference sequence). The CDR3 length is 14 residues. The table lists this clone with a few counts. As yet, its antigen is unknown. Findings of the study overall: It was assumed in the presence/absence analyses that sequencing depth was roughly uniform across donors. Some V segments, including TRBV6-2 and TRBV6-3, were excluded as indistinguishable.

The receptor was derived from a man in his sixties in good health and CMV-seropositive. Sequencing used PBMCs. J is TRBJ2-3 and V is TRBV5-4; 12 bases match TRBD2. CDR3 sequence reads: CAYGLAGSTDTQYF. The CDR3 DNA reads TGTGCATACGGACTAGCGGGGAGCACAGATACGCAGTATTTT.